The clone carrying this T cell receptor beta chain was seen repeatedly, ten times or more. Its antigen remains unidentified. This sample is part of a study of spatial heterogeneity in lung cancer. General observations from the study: Resection blood, more than follow-up blood, showed ubiquitous expanded tumor TCRs.

Time point described: sample taken at primary tumor resection. Researchers sequenced whole RNA taken from tumor, nontumor lung or frozen PBMC without sorting. Every molecule of TCR cDNA had its own unique molecular identifier. TCRdb re-analysed the 5' RACE reads in MiXCR, keeping a single row per CDR3 protein. The sample shows around 30,000 distinct CDR3 sequences, about 8.8% of them seen only once. V was trimmed by 0 bases and J by 1 base, leaving 13 bases between them. The germline gives CDR1 GTSNPN, CDR2 SVGIG (reference sequence). This CDR3 spans 16 amino acids. The material sequenced was PBMCs, taken at surgery. The TCR originated in a female donor with early-stage non-small cell lung cancer. This rearrangement joins TRBV30 to TRBJ2-1; a possible D gene is TRBD1 (5 bases). The CDR3, as DNA: TGTGCCTGGAGTGTAAGGGGATTAGGGTCCTACAATGAGCAGTTCTTC. Amino acids: CAWSVRGLGSYNEQFF.